This paragraph reports one TCR beta chain. Its cognate antigen is unknown. The data were obtained in a study of cytomegalovirus exposure and HLA in healthy donors. Across the study: Earlier results showed approximately 110 million unique TCR beta sequences derived from approximately 180 million T cells. Study-level results: About 90% or about 30% of the time was how often most TCR beta V segments were productive, according to an earlier analysis.

13 Jbeta primers and 60 Vbeta primers were used for the PCR. Data came from immunoSEQ multiplex PCR; TCRdb stores just in-frame clones and leaves some out. The sample has some 180,000 clones, roughly 74% seen once. This CDR3 has 15 residues. Germline CDR1 SGHDT, CDR2 YYEEEE. V lost 4 bases to trimming and J lost 4 bases; unmatched junction nucleotides: 10. V is TRBV5-6 and J is TRBJ1-2; 7 bases align to TRBD1. This clonotype originated in a woman aged 25 to 39 in good health and CMV-seropositive. Sequencing was carried out using PBMCs. The CDR3 sequence is CASSETGNPIYGYTF. The CDR3 region has the DNA TGTGCCAGCAGCGAGACAGGGAACCCAATCTATGGCTACACCTTC.